The 12 T cell receptor beta chains given below trace back to one sample, sequenced in a study of blood T cells in healthy people across ages (dated by TCRdb to the mid-2010s). The method was 5' RACE. Sequencing was carried out with an Illumina HiSeq 2500. A second about 7 to 12 cycle PCR used a sample-barcoded 5' primer and a J-beta primer mix. TCRdb trimmed public reads at Q25 via fastp, called clones via MiXCR and kept in-frame beta chains. Identical CDR3 proteins give one entry, which carries the most common genes and DNA. In this sample the table shows under 750,000 distinct CDR3 sequences, roughly 48% of which occur a single time. 20% to 25% of the sample is held by the ten biggest clonotypes. Sequenced sample: blood. Receptors were obtained from a man aged 80 or over in good health.

In its sample, this clonotype was seen a few times. This chain joins TRBV15 and TRBJ1-2, with 9 bases identical to TRBD1. Unmatched junction bases numbered 4, after V lost 0 bases and J lost 8 bases. This CDR3 has 14 residues. Germline V gives CDR1 LNHNV, CDR2 YYDKDF (reference sequence). CDR3 loop: CATSRDTGGSGYTF. The CDR3 DNA reads TGTGCCACCAGCAGAGATACAGGGGGCAGCGGCTACACCTTC.

This clonotype occurred a few times. The chain combines TRBV2 with TRBJ2-1, with a possible D match to TRBD1 (5 bases). The length of the CDR3 is 13 residues. The V gene's germline CDR1 is SNHLY and CDR2 FYNNEI. Deletions cut 4 bases from V and 3 bases from J, with 7 bases between. The CDR3 sequence is CASSVDSYNEQFF. DNA of the CDR3: TGTGCCAGCAGTGTTGACAGCTACAATGAGCAGTTCTTC.

CDR3 amino acids: CASGLDTSAYEQYF. The CDR3 DNA follows: TGTGCTAGTGGTTTGGACACTTCAGCCTACGAGCAGTACTTC. The chain has TRBV12-5 and TRBJ2-7; D gene ambiguous. CDR1 LGHNT and CDR2 FRNRAP come from the germline V gene. This CDR3 comprises 14 residues. V lost 1 base, J lost 2 bases, and 9 bases lay in between. The entire variable domain, with the rest obtained from reference TRBV12-5 and TRBJ2-7, is as follows: DARVTQTPRHKVTEMGQEVTMRCQPILGHNTVFWYRQTMMQGLELLAYFRNRAPLDDSGMPKDRFSAEMPDATLATLKIQPSEPRDSAVYFCASGLDTSAYEQYFGPGTRLTVT.

This clonotype was seen a few times. V usage is TRBV5-1 and J usage is TRBJ1-2, with 7 bases identical to TRBD1. The CDR3 totals 13 residues. V lost 4 bases to trimming and J lost 5 bases; unmatched junction nucleotides: 5. The germline V gene encodes CDR1 SGHRS and CDR2 YFSETQ. This CDR3 is CASSVQGDYGYTF. CDR3 sequence (DNA): TGCGCCAGCAGCGTGCAGGGGGATTATGGCTACACCTTC.

CDR3 bases: TGCAGTGCTAGAGGCACGTCTAGCAACCACAATGAGCAGTTCTTC. Protein sequence: CSARGTSSNHNEQFF. This chain joins TRBV20-1 and TRBJ2-1; TRBD2 might be the D (5 bases). Germline V gene lookup returns CDR1 DFQATT and CDR2 SNEGSKA (reference sequence). CDR3 size: 15 residues. Trimming cost V 1 base and J 5 bases, with 15 bases left between them.

The chain links TRBV30 to TRBJ2-2; D not resolved. Germline CDR1 GTSNPN, CDR2 SVGIG (reference sequence). Trimming pared 3 bases from V and 0 bases from J, leaving 8 bases between. The CDR3 is 14 residues long. The CDR3 spells CAWRRLSNTGELFF. The CDR3, as DNA: TGTGCCTGGAGGCGCCTATCGAACACCGGGGAGCTGTTTTTT. The full variable domain, with the rest looked up from reference TRBV30 and TRBJ2-2, is SQTIHQWPATLVQPVGSPLSLECTVEGTSNPNLYWYRQAAGRGLQLLFYSVGIGQISSEVPQNLSASRPQDRQFILSSKKLLLSDSGFYLCAWRRLSNTGELFFGEGSRLTVL.

The chain recombines TRBV2 with TRBJ2-2; D is perhaps TRBD1 (6 bases). This CDR3 contains 14 residues. Looked up from germline, CDR1 is SNHLY and CDR2 is FYNNEI. Trimming took off 6 bases at V and 2 bases at J, with 10 bases between the two ends. The DNA for the CDR3 is TGTGCCAGCAGGGCGGACAGTAACACCGGGGAGCTGTTTTTT. Amino acids: CASRADSNTGELFF.

This clonotype was counted ten times or more. The gene calls are TRBV6-6 and TRBJ1-6; D is ambiguous. Germline CDR1 and CDR2: MNHNY and SVGAGI (reference sequence). The CDR3 is 12 residues long. Trimming removed 5 bases at V and 9 bases at J, with 8 bases between. The CDR3: CASSPEGSPLHF. CDR3 coding DNA: TGTGCCAGCAGTCCGGAGGGTTCACCCCTCCACTTT.

This clonotype was picked up a small number of times. This chain links TRBV6-2 or TRBV6-3 with TRBJ1-2, with a tentative D call TRBD1 (5 bases). The length of the CDR3 is 15 residues. The germline V gene encodes CDR1 MNHEY and CDR2 SVGEGT. V lost 8 bases and J 0 bases, leaving 16 bases between the germline ends. Here the CDR3 reads CASEPGRLTNYGYTF. CDR3 nucleotides: TGTGCCAGCGAACCGGGACGCCTAACTAACTATGGCTACACCTTC.

The rearrangement joins TRBV20-1 to TRBJ1-2; D uncertain. The CDR3 is 14 residues long. CDR1 and CDR2 (germline): DFQATT, SNEGSKA (reference sequence). Trimming stripped 3 bases from V and 0 bases from J, with 11 bases between. Here the CDR3 DNA reads TGCAGTGCTAGCGAGGGATCAGCTAACTATGGCTACACCTTC. It specifies CSASEGSANYGYTF.

The chain joins TRBV6-2 or TRBV6-3 to TRBJ2-3; possibly TRBD1 for D (5 bases). The germline gives CDR1 MNHEY, CDR2 SVGEGT. V lost 5 bases and J 3 bases, leaving 9 bases between the germline ends. There are 13 residues in the CDR3. The DNA of the CDR3 is TGTGCCAGCAGTGAGGACACTACAGATACGCAGTATTTT. Amino acids: CASSEDTTDTQYF.

This clonotype was detected a few times. The V gene is TRBV20-1, the J gene TRBJ2-1; D is perhaps TRBD2 (6 bases). Germline V gene sequence: CDR1 DFQATT, CDR2 SNEGSKA (reference sequence). Trimming took off 6 bases at V and 4 bases at J, with 16 bases between the two ends. CDR3 length: 14 amino acids. CDR3: CSAKTSWGYNEQFF. The CDR3 nucleotides are TGCAGTGCCAAGACTAGTTGGGGTTACAATGAGCAGTTCTTC.